These 9 T cell receptor beta chains were sequenced from one sample in a study of post-analysis software for immune sequencing data. Notes on the study in general: Higher frequency in patients than in controls was seen for about five TRBV segments, with TRBV5-6, TRBV5-1 and TRBV20-1 among them.

Their cognate antigens are unknown. Sequencing libraries made from TCR beta cDNA carried unique molecular identifiers. TCRdb re-called the PCR reads with MiXCR, one entry per CDR3 protein. This table holds 150,000 to 200,000 distinct CDR3 sequences, approximately 31% found once. The sample was blood. The receptors come from a girl aged 10 to 17 with multiple sclerosis.

The chain joins TRBV7-2 to TRBJ1-6, with 9 bases identical to TRBD1. The CDR3 extends over 13 amino acids. Germline V gene data show CDR1 as SGHTA and CDR2 as FQGNSA. The J segment lost 7 bases and the V segment lost 11 bases, leaving 6 bases of the junction unmatched. CDR3 loop: CALGTGRNSPLHF. The CDR3 coding sequence is TGTGCCCTTGGGACAGGGAGAAATTCACCCCTCCACTTT. Full variable domain (outside the CDR3, taken from reference TRBV7-2 and TRBJ1-6): GAGVSQSPSNKVTEKGKDVELRCDPISGHTALYWYRQSLGQGLEFLIYFQGNSAPDKSGLPSDRFSAERTGGSVSTLTIQRTQQEDSAVYLCALGTGRNSPLHFGNGTRLTVT.

Concerning this clonotype itself: The conserved closing phenylalanine or tryptophan is absent in this CDR3, likely reflecting a read error. The rearrangement uses TRBV12-3 or TRBV12-4 and TRBJ1-2; D call uncertain. V was shortened by 5 bases and J by 7 bases, with 23 bases between the two germline ends. The CDR3 is 16 amino acids. CDR3 bases: TGTGCCAGCAGTCCTAGGTGGGCAATCCCGACGAGTGGCTACACCTGC. Its translation is CASSPRWAIPTSGYTC.

This sequence joins TRBV10-3 and TRBJ2-4, with 7 bases matching TRBD1. J was trimmed by 13 bases and V by 4 bases; bases with no gene match: 13. This CDR3 has 14 amino acids. The germline CDR1 and CDR2 sequences are ENHRY and SYGVKD. CDR3 residues: CAISGQGSYNEQYF. The CDR3 region has the DNA TGTGCCATCAGTGGACAGGGTTCCTACAATGAGCAGTACTTC.

The chain carries TRBV20-1 and TRBJ1-2; possibly TRBD1 for D (5 bases). V lost 3 bases and J 6 bases, leaving 17 bases between the germline ends. This CDR3 is 14 amino acids long. Germline CDR1 reads DFQATT; CDR2 reads SNEGSKA (reference sequence). CDR3 nucleotides: TGCAGTGCTAGTGAGAGGCAGGGCCTTAATGGCTACACCTTC. Its translation is CSASERQGLNGYTF.

This clonotype was picked up a small number of times. The chain couples TRBV3-1 to TRBJ2-7, with D perhaps TRBD2 (6 bases). There are 11 residues in the CDR3. Germline CDR1 and CDR2: LGHDT and YNNKEL (reference sequence). Trimming cost V 11 bases and J 6 bases, with 14 bases left between them. CDR3 protein: CACTQGGEQYF. In DNA, the CDR3 is TGTGCCTGCACCCAGGGAGGCGAGCAGTACTTC.

In its sample, this clonotype was seen a few times. The chain recombines TRBV12-3 or TRBV12-4 with TRBJ2-7, with D perhaps matching TRBD1 (5 bases). The CDR3 is 13 amino acids. The V end lost 5 bases, the J end lost 1 base, and 9 bases lay between the germline ends. This chain's CDR3 is CASSIQVSYEQYF. The DNA for the CDR3 is TGTGCCAGCAGTATACAGGTTTCCTACGAGCAGTACTTC.

About this clonotype itself: One end of the junction fails to match germline, which may point to a read error. The V and J genes are TRBV5-1 and TRBJ2-3; 11 bases match TRBD2. This CDR3 is 16 amino acids long. Per the germline V gene, CDR1 is SGHRS and CDR2 is YFSETQ. CDR3 sequence reads: CASSLTSGSLTGTQYF. DNA of the CDR3: TGCGCCAGCAGCTTAACTAGCGGGAGTCTCACAGGTACGCAGTATTTT.

This sequence joins TRBV29-1 and TRBJ2-2; possibly TRBD1 for D (6 bases). V shed 7 bases and J shed 5 bases, with 14 bases lying between them. Germline values: CDR1 SQVTM, CDR2 ANQGSEA. This CDR3 has 13 residues. The CDR3 is CSAGQGHTGELFF. As DNA, the CDR3 is TGCAGCGCGGGCCAGGGGCATACCGGGGAGCTGTTTTTT.

This clonotype has only a few counts. This chain connects TRBV11-1 to TRBJ2-7, with TRBD2 as a possible D gene (5 bases). Trimming took off 2 bases at V and 0 bases at J, with 14 bases between the two ends. This CDR3 has 16 amino acids. Germline V gives CDR1 SGHAT, CDR2 FQDESV (reference sequence). This CDR3 reads CASSLRVGGSSYEQYF. For the CDR3, the DNA is TGTGCCAGCAGCTTAAGGGTAGGAGGAAGCTCCTACGAGCAGTACTTC. Full variable domain (outside the CDR3, taken from reference TRBV11-1 and TRBJ2-7): EAEVAQSPRYKITEKSQAVAFWCDPISGHATLYWYRQILGQGPELLVQFQDESVVDDSQLPKDRFSAERLKGVDSTLKIQPAELGDSAMYLCASSLRVGGSSYEQYFGPGTRLTVT.